Sequencing of this T cell receptor (beta chain) was carried out in a study of technical replicates of blood from several donors. Germline-derived CDR1 and CDR2 are SGHRS and YFSETQ. The CDR3 length is 21 residues. Trimming took 4 bases from V and 6 from J; bases not matched to a gene: 29. Method: immunoSEQ multiplex PCR; TCRdb's copy keeps in-frame clones and lacks some. The profile shows 90,000 to 100,000 clones, 95% of them singletons. The chain uses TRBV5-1 and TRBJ1-2, with 8 bases identical to TRBD1. This receptor was obtained from a human donor in good health. Specimen: T cells isolated from PBMCs. The CDR3 is CASSRGDRPGTGLGEVDGYTF. In DNA, the CDR3 is TGCGCCAGCAGCAGGGGAGACCGCCCAGGGACAGGCCTGGGCGAGGTCGATGGCTACACCTTC.